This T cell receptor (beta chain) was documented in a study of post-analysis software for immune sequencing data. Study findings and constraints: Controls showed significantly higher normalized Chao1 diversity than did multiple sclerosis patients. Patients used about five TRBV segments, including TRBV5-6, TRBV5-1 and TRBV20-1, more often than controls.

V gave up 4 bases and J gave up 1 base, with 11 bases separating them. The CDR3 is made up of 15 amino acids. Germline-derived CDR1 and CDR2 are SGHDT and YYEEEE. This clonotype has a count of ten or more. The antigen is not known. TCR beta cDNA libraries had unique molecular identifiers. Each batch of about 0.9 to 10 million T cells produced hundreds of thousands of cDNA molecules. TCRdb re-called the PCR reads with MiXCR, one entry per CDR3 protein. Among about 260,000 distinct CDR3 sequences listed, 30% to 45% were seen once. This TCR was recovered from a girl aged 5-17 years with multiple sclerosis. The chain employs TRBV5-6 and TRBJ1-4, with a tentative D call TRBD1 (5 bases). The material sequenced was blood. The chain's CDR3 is CASSGGHLTNEKLFF. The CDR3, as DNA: TGTGCCAGCAGCGGCGGACATTTAACTAATGAAAAACTGTTTTTT.